The rows below give T cell receptor beta chains drawn from one sample of a study of blood T cell repertoires in COVID-19. This table comes from immunoSEQ multiplex PCR, and its TCRdb copy is limited to in-frame clones, with some not included. The sample includes 210,000 or so clones, roughly 88% seen only once; the top ten take around 1.6%. Material for sequencing was peripheral blood. These receptors were taken from a man younger than 30 with active or convalescent COVID-19. The CDR3 runs from the conserved cysteine through the conserved F or W. The order of the fields is clone size, D gene, V gene, J gene, CDR3 DNA, CDR3 protein. D genes are given only for firm matches. Size tells how often a clone was seen (once, few, many) or the class of an expanded clone, and some rows leave it out.

size: NA
D: NA
V: TRBV7-3
J: TRBJ2-3
DNA: TGTGCCAGCAGCTTAACAGGGAGCGCAGATACGCAGTATTTT
CDR3: CASSLTGSADTQYF

size: NA
D: NA
V: TRBV5-1
J: TRBJ2-2
DNA: TGCGCCAGCAGCTTGGTATCTAGTGCTAACACCGGGGAGCTGTTTTTT
CDR3: CASSLVSSANTGELFF

size: few
D: NA
V: TRBV6-1
J: TRBJ1-2
DNA: TGTGCCAGCAGTGAAGCGGCGGGGGGGTATGGCTACACCTTC
CDR3: CASSEAAGGYGYTF

size: NA
D: NA
V: TRBV3-1/TRBV3-2
J: TRBJ1-1
DNA: TGTGCCAGCAGCCAAGTTGGCAGGGGGAACACTGAAGCTTTCTTT
CDR3: CASSQVGRGNTEAFF

size: NA
D: NA
V: TRBV6-6
J: TRBJ1-2
DNA: TGTGCCAGCAGTAGACTTGTGGGCTACACCTTC
CDR3: CASSRLVGYTF

size: NA
D: TRBD2
V: TRBV7-2
J: TRBJ2-3
DNA: TGTGCCAGCAGCTTAGAAGTGCTAGCGGGAATCGCAGATACGCAGTATTTT
CDR3: CASSLEVLAGIADTQYF

size: few
D: NA
V: TRBV7-2
J: TRBJ2-3
DNA: TGTGCCAGCAGCTTACGCACTAGCACAGATACGCAGTATTTT
CDR3: CASSLRTSTDTQYF

size: NA
D: TRBD2
V: TRBV5-5
J: TRBJ2-1
DNA: TGTGCCAGCAGCTCCGGGACTAGCGGGAATGAGCAGTTCTTC
CDR3: CASSSGTSGNEQFF

size: NA
D: NA
V: TRBV28
J: TRBJ2-7
DNA: TGTGCCAGCAGCTCGGCGGGACTCCAAGGCTCCTACGAGCAGTACTTC
CDR3: CASSSAGLQGSYEQYF

size: NA
D: NA
V: TRBV29-1
J: TRBJ1-2
DNA: TGCAGTGGGGGAGGAACTAACTATGGCTACACCTTC
CDR3: CSGGGTNYGYTF

size: NA
D: TRBD1
V: TRBV10-3
J: TRBJ1-1
DNA: TGTGCCATCAGTACTGACAGGGGCACTGAAGCTTTCTTT
CDR3: CAISTDRGTEAFF

size: NA
D: NA
V: TRBV7-8
J: TRBJ1-4
DNA: TGTGCCAGCAGCTTAGACCGTAGTGGCCTACCGAGGAGGTTGCCTAATGAAAAACTGTTTTTT
CDR3: CASSLDRSGLPRRLPNEKLFF

size: NA
D: NA
V: TRBV11-2
J: TRBJ2-5
DNA: TGTGCCAGCAGCTTAGAGGTTTTTAGACAGTTGGAGACCCAGTACTTC
CDR3: CASSLEVFRQLETQYF

size: NA
D: TRBD2
V: TRBV30
J: TRBJ2-7
DNA: TGTGCCTGGAGTGGGACCCCGGGACTAGCCTACGAGCAGTACTTC
CDR3: CAWSGTPGLAYEQYF

size: NA
D: NA
V: TRBV6-5
J: TRBJ2-7
DNA: TGTGCCAGCAACAAGGCAGGGAATTCCTACGAGCAGTACTTC
CDR3: CASNKAGNSYEQYF

size: few
D: NA
V: TRBV19
J: TRBJ1-2
DNA: TGTGCCAGTAGTATAGATGTGAGCGCGAAGGGGGGCTACACCTTC
CDR3: CASSIDVSAKGGYTF

size: NA
D: TRBD2
V: TRBV2
J: TRBJ2-7
DNA: TGTGCCAGCAGTGATCCTAGCGGCACCTACGAGCAGTACTTC
CDR3: CASSDPSGTYEQYF

size: NA
D: NA
V: TRBV7-9
J: TRBJ1-1
DNA: TGTGCCAGCAGACCCCCGGAGGGATCGACTGAAGCTTTCTTT
CDR3: CASRPPEGSTEAFF

size: NA
D: NA
V: TRBV19
J: TRBJ2-2
DNA: TGTGCCAGTAGAAAAACCGGGACTTTTAACACCGGGGAGCTGTTTTTT
CDR3: CASRKTGTFNTGELFF

size: NA
D: TRBD2
V: TRBV27
J: TRBJ2-7
DNA: TGTGCCAGCAGTTTAGGGCTAGCGGATCCCTACGAGCAGTACTTC
CDR3: CASSLGLADPYEQYF

size: NA
D: TRBD1
V: TRBV28
J: TRBJ2-4
DNA: TGTGCCAGCAGTCTCAGACAGGGGGCGATAGCCAAAAACATTCAGTACTTC
CDR3: CASSLRQGAIAKNIQYF

size: NA
D: TRBD2
V: TRBV4-2
J: TRBJ2-5
DNA: TGTGCCAGCAGCCCTGGGACTAGCGGGAGGGAAGAGACCCAGTACTTC
CDR3: CASSPGTSGREETQYF